The 9 T cell receptor beta chains reported below all come from one sample, sequenced in a study of blood T cell repertoires in COVID-19. Data came from immunoSEQ multiplex PCR; TCRdb stores just in-frame clones and leaves some out. Of roughly 150,000 clones listed, under 85% are singletons. Sequences were obtained from PBMCs or T cells enriched from blood (not recorded which). The origin of the receptors is a woman younger than 35 who had been exposed to COVID-19.

The CDR3 is CASSRLAGALQETQYF. Here the CDR3 DNA reads TGTGCCAGTAGTAGACTAGCGGGAGCCCTTCAAGAGACCCAGTACTTC. The rearrangement links TRBV19 to TRBJ2-5; 12 nucleotides match TRBD2. Germline V gene sequence: CDR1 LNHDA, CDR2 SQIVND (reference sequence). This CDR3 has 16 amino acids. V gave up 4 bases and J gave up 2 bases; unmatched junction bases: 5.

This clone has a single count. The rearrangement uses TRBV13 and TRBJ2-3; 8 bases align to TRBD1. V lost 1 base, J lost 4 bases, and 7 bases stayed unmatched. CDR3 length equals 16 residues. The germline V gene has CDR1 PRHDT and CDR2 FYEKMQ (reference sequence). CDR3 sequence reads: CASSLAWDRMADTQYF. The CDR3 nucleotides are TGTGCCAGCAGCTTAGCATGGGACAGGATGGCAGATACGCAGTATTTT.

This clone came up once. CDR3 protein: CASSRSQGMDNQPQHF. The DNA for the CDR3 is TGTGCCAGTAGTCGGAGTCAGGGGATGGACAATCAGCCCCAGCATTTT. This chain connects TRBV19 to TRBJ1-5; D possibly corresponds to TRBD1 (6 bases). This CDR3 comprises 16 residues. Germline assignment: CDR1 LNHDA and CDR2 SQIVND (reference sequence). V dropped 5 bases and J dropped 3 bases, with 17 bases sitting between them.

V usage is TRBV25-1 and J usage is TRBJ1-2; 7 bases align to TRBD1. Per germline, CDR1 MGHDK and CDR2 SYGVNS. The CDR3 extends over 17 amino acids. The J segment lost 3 bases and the V segment lost 1 base, leaving 11 bases of the junction unmatched. CDR3 in DNA: TGTGCCAGCAGTGAATCGGAGACAGGGAACCGCTACTATGGCTACACCTTC. Its protein product is CASSESETGNRYYGYTF.

The chain carries TRBV7-3 and TRBJ2-1, with 15 bases identical to TRBD2. CDR3 length: 17 residues. J gave up 6 bases and V 5 bases, and 8 bases lay outside the gene matches. The germline V gene has CDR1 SGHTA and CDR2 FQGTGA. The CDR3 bases are TGTGCCAGCAGCCCCCACGGGACTAGCGGGAGGAGCAATGAGCAGTTCTTC. It specifies CASSPHGTSGRSNEQFF.

V usage is TRBV5-4 and J usage is TRBJ2-5; 9 bases are a match to TRBD1. Germline V gene sequence: CDR1 SGHNT, CDR2 YYREEE (reference sequence). Unmatched junction bases numbered 5, after V lost 3 bases and J lost 5 bases. The CDR3 consists of 14 residues. As DNA, the CDR3 is TGTGCCAGCAGCTCGGACAGGGGTTGGGAGACCCAGTACTTC. This translates into CASSSDRGWETQYF.

This clone has more than one count but fewer than ten. CDR3 nucleotides: TGTGCCAGCAGTCCGGGACAGACTATGACCGCAACTAATGAAAAACTGTTTTTT. It translates to CASSPGQTMTATNEKLFF. The V call is TRBV28, the J call TRBJ1-4; 7 nucleotides line up with TRBD1. Germline CDR1 reads MDHEN; CDR2 reads SYDVKM. The CDR3 totals 18 residues. The ends lost 5 bases at V and 0 bases at J; junction bases unmatched: 12.

The V call is TRBV7-9, the J call TRBJ1-3; no definite D call. Germline lookup yields CDR1 SEHNR and CDR2 FQNEAQ (reference sequence). The CDR3 loop spans 14 amino acids. V was cut by 1 base and J by 0 bases, with 4 bases left in between. For the CDR3, the DNA is TGTGCCAGCAGCTTAGACAGCTCTGGAAACACCATATATTTT. Residues: CASSLDSSGNTIYF.

The J gene is TRBJ2-6, the V gene TRBV27; D uncertain. The length of the CDR3 is 14 residues. Germline V lookup: CDR1 MNHEY, CDR2 SMNVEV (reference sequence). V shed 5 bases and J shed 0 bases, with 5 bases lying between them. Here the CDR3 reads CASSVYSGANVLTF. DNA of the CDR3: TGTGCCAGCAGTGTGTACTCTGGGGCCAACGTCCTGACTTTC.